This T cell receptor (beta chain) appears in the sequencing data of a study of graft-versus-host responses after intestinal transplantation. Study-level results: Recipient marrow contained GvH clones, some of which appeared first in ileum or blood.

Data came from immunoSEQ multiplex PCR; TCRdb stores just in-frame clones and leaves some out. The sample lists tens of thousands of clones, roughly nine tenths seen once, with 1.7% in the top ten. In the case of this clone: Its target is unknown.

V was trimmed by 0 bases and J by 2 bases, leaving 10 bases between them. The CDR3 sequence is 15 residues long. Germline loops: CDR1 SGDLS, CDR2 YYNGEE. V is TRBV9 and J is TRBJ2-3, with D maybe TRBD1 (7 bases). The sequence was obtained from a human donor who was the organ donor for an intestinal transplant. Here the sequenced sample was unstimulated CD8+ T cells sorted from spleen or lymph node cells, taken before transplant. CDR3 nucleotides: TGTGCCAGCAGCGTAGTGGAGGGGGCCACAGATACGCAGTATTTT. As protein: CASSVVEGATDTQYF. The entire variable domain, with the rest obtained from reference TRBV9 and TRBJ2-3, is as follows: DSGVTQTPKHLITATGQRVTLRCSPRSGDLSVYWYQQSLDQGLQFLIQYYNGEERAKGNILERFSAQQFPDLHSELNLSSLELGDSALYFCASSVVEGATDTQYFGPGTRLTVL.